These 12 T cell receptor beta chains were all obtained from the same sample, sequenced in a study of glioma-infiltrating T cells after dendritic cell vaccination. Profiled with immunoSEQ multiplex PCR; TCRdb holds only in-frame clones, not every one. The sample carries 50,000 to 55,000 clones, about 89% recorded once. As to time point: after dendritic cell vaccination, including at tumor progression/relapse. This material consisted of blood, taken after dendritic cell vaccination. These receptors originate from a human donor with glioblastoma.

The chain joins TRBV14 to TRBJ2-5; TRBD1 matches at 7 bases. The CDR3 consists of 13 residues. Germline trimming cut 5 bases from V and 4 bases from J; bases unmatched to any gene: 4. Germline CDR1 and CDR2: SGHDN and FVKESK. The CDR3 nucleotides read TGTGCCAGCAGCATCCGGGACAGAGAGACCCAGTACTTC. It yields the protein CASSIRDRETQYF.

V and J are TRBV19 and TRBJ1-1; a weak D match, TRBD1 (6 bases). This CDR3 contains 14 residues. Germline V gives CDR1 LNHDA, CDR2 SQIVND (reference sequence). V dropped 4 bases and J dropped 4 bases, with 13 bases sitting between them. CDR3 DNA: TGTGCCAGTAGTACACAGGGAAGGGGCACTGAAGCTTTCTTT. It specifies CASSTQGRGTEAFF. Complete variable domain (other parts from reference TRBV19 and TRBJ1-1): DGGITQSPKYLFRKEGQNVTLSCEQNLNHDAMYWYRQDPGQGLRLIYYSQIVNDFQKGDIAEGYSVSREKKESFPLTVTSAQKNPTAFYLCASSTQGRGTEAFFGQGTRLTVV.

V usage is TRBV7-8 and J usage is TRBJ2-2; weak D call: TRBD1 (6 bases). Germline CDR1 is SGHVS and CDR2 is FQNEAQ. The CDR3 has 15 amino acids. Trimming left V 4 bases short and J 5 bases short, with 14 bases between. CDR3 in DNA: TGTGCCAGCAGCTCACTTCAGGGGAAAACCGGGGAGCTGTTTTTT. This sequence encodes CASSSLQGKTGELFF.

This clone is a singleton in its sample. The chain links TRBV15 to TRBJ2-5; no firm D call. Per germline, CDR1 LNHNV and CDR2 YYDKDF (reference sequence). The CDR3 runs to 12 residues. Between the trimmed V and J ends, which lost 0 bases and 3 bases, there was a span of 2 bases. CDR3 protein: CATSRDKETQYF. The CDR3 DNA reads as TGTGCCACCAGCAGAGATAAAGAGACCCAGTACTTC.

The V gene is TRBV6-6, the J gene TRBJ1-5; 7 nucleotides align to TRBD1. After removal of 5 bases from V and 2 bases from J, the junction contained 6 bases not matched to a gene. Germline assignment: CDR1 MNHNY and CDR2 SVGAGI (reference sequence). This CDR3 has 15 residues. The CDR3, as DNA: TGTGCCAGCAGTCAAGGGGACAGCCGCAATCAGCCCCAGCATTTT. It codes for CASSQGDSRNQPQHF.

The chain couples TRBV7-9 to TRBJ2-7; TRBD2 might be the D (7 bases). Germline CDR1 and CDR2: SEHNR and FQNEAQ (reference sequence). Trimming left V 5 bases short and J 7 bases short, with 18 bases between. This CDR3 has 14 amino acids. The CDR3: CASSLVGGASEQYF. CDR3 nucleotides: TGTGCCAGCAGCCTAGTGGGGGGGGCGAGTGAGCAGTACTTC.

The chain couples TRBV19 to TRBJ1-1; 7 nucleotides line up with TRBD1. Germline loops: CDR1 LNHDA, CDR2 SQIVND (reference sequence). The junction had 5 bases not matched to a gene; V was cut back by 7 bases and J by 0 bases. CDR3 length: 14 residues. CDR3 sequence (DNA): TGTGCCAGTACCCAACAGGGGATGAACACTGAAGCTTTCTTT. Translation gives CASTQQGMNTEAFF.

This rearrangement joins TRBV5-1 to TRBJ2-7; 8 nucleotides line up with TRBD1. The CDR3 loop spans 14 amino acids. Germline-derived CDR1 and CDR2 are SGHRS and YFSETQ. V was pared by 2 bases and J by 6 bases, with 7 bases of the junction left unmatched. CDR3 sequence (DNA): TGCGCCAGCAGCTTCCGACAGGGGACAGGCGAGCAGTACTTC. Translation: CASSFRQGTGEQYF.

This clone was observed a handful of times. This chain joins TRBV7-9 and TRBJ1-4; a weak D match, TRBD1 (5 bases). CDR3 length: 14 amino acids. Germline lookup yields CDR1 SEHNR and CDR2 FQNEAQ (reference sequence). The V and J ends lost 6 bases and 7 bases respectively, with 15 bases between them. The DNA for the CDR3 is TGTGCCAGCAGGGGCCTAGGGGCAAGTGAAAAACTGTTTTTT. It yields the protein CASRGLGASEKLFF.

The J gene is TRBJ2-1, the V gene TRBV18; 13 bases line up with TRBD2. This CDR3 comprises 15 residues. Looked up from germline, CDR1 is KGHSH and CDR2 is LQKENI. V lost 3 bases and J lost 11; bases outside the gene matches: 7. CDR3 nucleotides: TGTGCCAGCTCACCTTCCGGACTAGCGGGAGCTCAGCAGTTCTTC. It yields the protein CASSPSGLAGAQQFF.

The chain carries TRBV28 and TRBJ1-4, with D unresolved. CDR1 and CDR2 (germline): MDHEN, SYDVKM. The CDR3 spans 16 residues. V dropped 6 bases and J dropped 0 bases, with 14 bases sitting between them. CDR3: CASRTRAPATNEKLFF. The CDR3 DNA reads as TGTGCCAGCAGGACGAGGGCCCCTGCAACTAATGAAAAACTGTTTTTT.

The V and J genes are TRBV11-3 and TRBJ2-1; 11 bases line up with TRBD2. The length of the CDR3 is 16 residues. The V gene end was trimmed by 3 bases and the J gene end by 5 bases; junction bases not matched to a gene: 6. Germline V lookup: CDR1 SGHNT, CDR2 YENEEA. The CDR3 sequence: CASSFGSGLADNEQFF. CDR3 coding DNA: TGTGCCAGCAGCTTTGGGTCGGGACTAGCGGACAATGAGCAGTTCTTC.